Below, 26 T cell receptor beta chains from the same sample are listed, as sequenced in a study of T cell responses to AZD1222 COVID-19 vaccine. Only in-frame clones appear in the TCRdb table, and some are missing; sequencing was by immunoSEQ multiplex PCR. The repertoire consists of about 200,000 clones, with approximately 95% occurring once and the leading ten covering about 1%. The specimen was peripheral blood, collected 28 days after the second AZD1222 dose. All receptors derive from an adult who received the AZD1222 COVID-19 vaccine.

CDR3 residues: CASSLDRGSSYNEQFF. CDR3 nucleotide sequence: TGTGCCAGCAGCTTAGATCGGGGTAGCTCCTACAATGAGCAGTTCTTC. The V and J genes are TRBV5-6 and TRBJ2-1; D may be TRBD2 (5 bases). This CDR3 has 16 residues. Germline V gives CDR1 SGHDT, CDR2 YYEEEE. V shed 2 bases and J shed 0 bases, with 12 bases lying between them. The full variable domain, completed using reference TRBV5-6 and TRBJ2-1, is DAGVTQSPTHLIKTRGQQVTLRCSPKSGHDTVSWYQQALGQGPQFIFQYYEEEERQRGNFPDRFSGHQFPNYSSELNVNALLLGDSALYLCASSLDRGSSYNEQFFGPGTRLTVL.

This chain uses TRBV29-1 with TRBJ1-2; D is unresolved. This CDR3 has 12 residues. Germline CDR1 SQVTM, CDR2 ANQGSEA. V lost 3 bases and J 2 bases, leaving 7 bases between the germline ends. CDR3 in amino acids: CSVDGRNYGYTF. Written as DNA, the CDR3 is TGCAGCGTTGATGGTAGGAACTATGGCTACACCTTC.

The V call is TRBV6-5, the J call TRBJ2-5; D perhaps matches TRBD1 (6 bases). The V gene's germline CDR1 is MNHEY and CDR2 SVGAGI. The CDR3 spans 13 residues. Trimming stripped 6 bases from V and 3 bases from J, with 11 bases between. The CDR3 DNA is TGTGCCAGCAGGCCCGGACAGAAAGAGACCCAGTACTTC. This sequence encodes CASRPGQKETQYF.

This chain links TRBV5-4 with TRBJ1-2; maybe TRBD1 (5 bases). Trimming took off 6 bases at V and 4 bases at J, with 13 bases between the two ends. Germline CDR1 and CDR2: SGHNT and YYREEE (reference sequence). CDR3 length: 13 amino acids. The CDR3 region has the DNA TGTGCCAGCACCTACGGGGGGGTCTATGGCTACACCTTC. This gives the protein CASTYGGVYGYTF.

This chain uses TRBV5-1 with TRBJ1-4; D is ambiguous. CDR1 is SGHRS and CDR2 is YFSETQ in the germline V gene. This CDR3 spans 15 amino acids. V shed 0 bases and J shed 2 bases, with 8 bases lying between them. CDR3 residues: CASSLEANTNEKLFF. As DNA, the CDR3 is TGCGCCAGCAGCTTGGAGGCCAATACTAATGAAAAACTGTTTTTT.

This chain links TRBV5-1 with TRBJ2-2; D gene ambiguous. Germline values: CDR1 SGHRS, CDR2 YFSETQ. Trimming pared 4 bases from V and 3 bases from J, leaving 7 bases between. This CDR3 region has 13 residues. The CDR3 coding sequence is TGCGCCAGCAGCGACCAGTACACCGGGGAGCTGTTTTTT. Encoded protein: CASSDQYTGELFF.

This chain connects TRBV18 to TRBJ2-1; 9 bases match TRBD1. V lost 8 bases to trimming and J lost 4 bases; unmatched junction nucleotides: 6. CDR1 and CDR2 from the germline V gene are KGHSH and LQKENI. This CDR3 spans 14 amino acids. CDR3 region: CASGRDREYNEQFF. The CDR3, as DNA: TGTGCCAGCGGCCGGGACAGGGAGTACAATGAGCAGTTCTTC.

This rearrangement joins TRBV7-8 to TRBJ1-2, with D unclear. The germline CDR1 and CDR2 sequences are SGHVS and FQNEAQ. The CDR3 length is 12 residues. V was clipped by 5 bases and J by 5 bases, with 9 bases between them. The DNA for the CDR3 is TGTGCCAGCAGCCTTACTACGTATGGCTACACCTTC. It yields the protein CASSLTTYGYTF.

In this sample, this clone turned up a few times. The chain joins TRBV4-3 to TRBJ2-1; D uncertain. Per germline, CDR1 LGHNA and CDR2 YSLEER. With 0 bases removed from V and 3 bases from J, the gap between germline ends came to 9 bases. The CDR3 has 15 residues. Here the CDR3 reads CASSQDPAYYNEQFF. The CDR3 coding sequence is TGCGCCAGCAGCCAAGATCCCGCGTACTACAATGAGCAGTTCTTC.

The chain has TRBV23-1 and TRBJ1-5, with unresolved D. TRBV23-1 is placed among ORFs of uncertain function. The CDR3 covers 19 residues. Deletions cut 2 bases from V and 0 bases from J, with 20 bases between. The CDR3 DNA is TGCGCCAGCAGTCAAGGATCACACGGGGAGATCGATAGCAATCAGCCCCAGCATTTT. Its protein product is CASSQGSHGEIDSNQPQHF.

The rearrangement joins TRBV6-1 to TRBJ1-1; D gene ambiguous. V gave up 4 bases and J gave up 1 base, with 7 bases separating them. Germline V gene data show CDR1 as MNHNS and CDR2 as SASEGT. This CDR3 has 13 residues. CDR3: CASSGAGNTEAFF. Here the CDR3 DNA reads TGTGCCAGCAGTGGAGCAGGGAACACTGAAGCTTTCTTT.

A remark on this clone: The sample holds other DNA sequences that translate to the same CDR3. V gene TRBV4-2 combines with J gene TRBJ2-5; weak D call: TRBD1 (5 bases). This CDR3 comprises 13 residues. V lost 0 bases and J lost 5, with 7 bases in between. Germline CDR1 and CDR2: LGHNA and YNFKEQ. In DNA form, the CDR3 reads TGTGCCAGCAGCCAAGATAGGGGCGAGACCCAGTACTTC. Its protein product is CASSQDRGETQYF.

V is TRBV19 and J is TRBJ1-2; 7 bases are a match to TRBD1. V was pared by 7 bases and J by 2 bases, with 7 bases of the junction left unmatched. CDR3 length: 14 residues. Germline CDR1 and CDR2: LNHDA and SQIVND (reference sequence). CDR3 in DNA: TGTGCCAGTAACCCCGACAGGGCCAACTATGGCTACACCTTC. Protein product: CASNPDRANYGYTF. Filled out from reference TRBV19 and TRBJ1-2, the complete variable domain reads DGGITQSPKYLFRKEGQNVTLSCEQNLNHDAMYWYRQDPGQGLRLIYYSQIVNDFQKGDIAEGYSVSREKKESFPLTVTSAQKNPTAFYLCASNPDRANYGYTFGSGTRLTVV.

The rearrangement joins TRBV7-3 to TRBJ2-5; 9 bases agree with TRBD1. J was trimmed by 4 bases and V by 4 bases; bases with no gene match: 1. Germline V gene sequence: CDR1 SGHTA, CDR2 FQGTGA. The CDR3 is 13 residues long. The CDR3, as DNA: TGTGCCAGCAGCTCGACAGGGGGAGAGACCCAGTACTTC. Translated, it gives CASSSTGGETQYF. The variable domain in full, completed from reference TRBV7-3 and TRBJ2-5, reads GAGVSQTPSNKVTEKGKYVELRCDPISGHTALYWYRQSLGQGPEFLIYFQGTGAADDSGLPNDRFFAVRPEGSVSTLKIQRTERGDSAVYLCASSSTGGETQYFGPGTRLLVL.

The chain combines TRBV4-3 with TRBJ1-6; D ambiguous. The CDR3 has 16 residues. The V end lost 1 base, the J end lost 0 bases, and 7 bases lay between the germline ends. Germline CDR1 LGHNA, CDR2 YSLEER. The CDR3 DNA sequence: TGCGCCAGCAGCCAAGCGGCAGACTCCTATAATTCACCCCTCCACTTT. It translates to CASSQAADSYNSPLHF.

This chain uses TRBV2 with TRBJ1-2; 9 bases agree with TRBD1. Germline CDR1 and CDR2: SNHLY and FYNNEI. The CDR3 spans 13 residues. V lost 8 bases and J lost 5; bases outside the gene matches: 6. CDR3 sequence: CASGDRVGYGYTF. The CDR3 DNA reads as TGTGCCAGCGGGGACAGGGTTGGGTATGGCTACACCTTC.

The chain links TRBV15 to TRBJ2-7, with a weak D call TRBD1 (6 bases). Trimming pared 2 bases from V and 9 bases from J, leaving 17 bases between. The CDR3 contains 14 residues. CDR1 is LNHNV, CDR2 YYDKDF, per germline (reference sequence). CDR3 nucleotide sequence: TGTGCCACCAGCAGAATAGCCGGGACACCTATGCAGTACTTC. Its protein product is CATSRIAGTPMQYF. Drawing the rest from reference TRBV15 and TRBJ2-7, the complete variable domain is DAMVIQNPRYQVTQFGKPVTLSCSQTLNHNVMYWYQQKSSQAPKLLFHYYDKDFNNEADTPDNFQSRRPNTSFCFLDIRSPGLGDTAMYLCATSRIAGTPMQYFGPGTRLTVT.

This chain uses TRBV19 with TRBJ2-7, with D possibly being TRBD1 (6 bases). This CDR3 has 14 amino acids. Trimming removed 4 bases at V and 0 bases at J, with 10 bases between. From germline, CDR1 is LNHDA and CDR2 SQIVND (reference sequence). The CDR3: CASSRQVSSYEQYF. The CDR3 region has the DNA TGTGCCAGTAGTAGACAGGTGAGCTCCTACGAGCAGTACTTC.

This clone was counted only a few times. V and J are TRBV27 and TRBJ1-5, with D perhaps TRBD1 (5 bases). This CDR3 spans 15 amino acids. CDR1 MNHEY and CDR2 SMNVEV come from the germline V gene (reference sequence). V lost 3 bases and J lost 2, with 11 bases in between. The CDR3 nucleotides read TGTGCCAGCAGTTTGAGGGGTCTCGGCAATCAGCCCCAGCATTTT. It specifies CASSLRGLGNQPQHF.

A word on this clone: The conserved phenylalanine or tryptophan is not found at the CDR3 terminus, so this likely reflects a read error. It is unclear where the CDR3 begins or ends on the DNA, so no DNA is shown, and the CDR3 is as TCRdb lists it. The J gene is TRBJ1-2, the V gene TRBV14. 8 amino acids form the CDR3, both terminal residues included. Germline lookup yields CDR1 SGHDN and CDR2 FVKESK. CDR3: CASSQDQG.

V usage is TRBV5-1 and J usage is TRBJ1-4, with D perhaps matching TRBD1 (5 bases). Germline loops: CDR1 SGHRS, CDR2 YFSETQ. Trimming left V 0 bases short and J 8 bases short, with 17 bases between. The CDR3 contains 16 residues. CDR3 sequence: CASSLALLGPREKLFF. Written as DNA, the CDR3 is TGCGCCAGCAGCTTGGCGCTACTGGGACCTAGGGAAAAACTGTTTTTT.

V usage is TRBV4-1 and J usage is TRBJ2-2, with D possibly TRBD2 on 7 matching bases. This CDR3 spans 16 amino acids. Trimming stripped 1 base from V and 6 bases from J, with 15 bases between. The germline CDR1 and CDR2 sequences are MGHRA and YSYEKL. In DNA, the CDR3 is TGCGCCAGCAGCCAAGGGAGGGGGGGACTCCCCGGGGAGCTGTTTTTT. Protein sequence: CASSQGRGGLPGELFF.

The V gene is TRBV24-1, the J gene TRBJ1-4; D uncertain. The V gene lost 1 base and the J gene lost 7 bases, with 9 bases spanning the gap. This CDR3 is 14 amino acids long. Germline CDR1 KGHDR, CDR2 SFDVKD. CDR3 DNA sequence: TGTGCCACCAGTGATTTCAAGGGTTGTGAAAAACTGTTTTTT. It encodes CATSDFKGCEKLFF.

This sequence joins TRBV18 and TRBJ1-2, with TRBD1 matching 9 bases. Germline assignment: CDR1 KGHSH and CDR2 LQKENI. Germline trimming cut 4 bases from V and 2 bases from J; bases unmatched to any gene: 5. The CDR3 spans 15 residues. The chain's CDR3 is CASSQDRGVNYGYTF. CDR3 DNA sequence: TGTGCCAGCTCACAAGACAGGGGGGTAAACTATGGCTACACCTTC.

In its sample, this clone was seen a few times. This chain uses TRBV5-1 with TRBJ1-2, with D tentatively TRBD1 (6 bases). The germline gives CDR1 SGHRS, CDR2 YFSETQ. V was shortened by 5 bases and J by 7 bases, with 9 bases between the two germline ends. This CDR3 region has 11 residues. The CDR3 DNA is TGCGCCAGCAGATTACAGGGTGGCTACACCTTC. Translating gives CASRLQGGYTF. Filled out from reference TRBV5-1 and TRBJ1-2, the complete variable domain reads KAGVTQTPRYLIKTRGQQVTLSCSPISGHRSVSWYQQTPGQGLQFLFEYFSETQRNKGNFPGRFSGRQFSNSRSEMNVSTLELGDSALYLCASRLQGGYTFGSGTRLTVV.

This clone showed up just once. The chain employs TRBV4-1 and TRBJ2-7, with D unclear. This CDR3 is built from 14 residues. CDR1 is MGHRA and CDR2 is YSYEKL in the germline V gene. With 2 bases removed from V and 5 bases from J, the gap between germline ends came to 13 bases. The CDR3 sequence is CASSQNPTANEQYF. The DNA for the CDR3 is TGCGCCAGCAGCCAAAACCCGACGGCGAACGAGCAGTACTTC.